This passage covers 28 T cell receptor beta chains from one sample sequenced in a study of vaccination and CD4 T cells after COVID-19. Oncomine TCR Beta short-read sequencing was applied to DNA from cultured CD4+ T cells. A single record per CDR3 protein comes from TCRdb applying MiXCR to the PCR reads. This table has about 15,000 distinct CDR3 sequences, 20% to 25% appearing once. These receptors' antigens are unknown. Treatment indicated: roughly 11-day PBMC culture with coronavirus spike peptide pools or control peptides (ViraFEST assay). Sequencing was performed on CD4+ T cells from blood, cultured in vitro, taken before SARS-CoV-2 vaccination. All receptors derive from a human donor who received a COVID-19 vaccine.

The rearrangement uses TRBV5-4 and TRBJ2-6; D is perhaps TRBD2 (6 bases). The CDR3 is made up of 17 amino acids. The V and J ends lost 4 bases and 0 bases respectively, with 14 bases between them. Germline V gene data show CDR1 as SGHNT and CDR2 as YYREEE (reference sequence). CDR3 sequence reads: CASSRGRISSGANVLTF. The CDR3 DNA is TGTGCCAGCAGCCGGGGGAGGATAAGCTCTGGGGCCAACGTCCTGACTTTC.

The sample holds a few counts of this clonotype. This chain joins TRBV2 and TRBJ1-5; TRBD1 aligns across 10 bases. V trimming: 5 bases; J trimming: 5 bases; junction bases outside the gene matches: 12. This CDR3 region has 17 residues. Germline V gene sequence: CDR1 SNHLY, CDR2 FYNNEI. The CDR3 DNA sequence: TGTGCCAGCAGTCATATACTCGGGACAGGGGATGATCAGCCCCAGCATTTT. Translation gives CASSHILGTGDDQPQHF.

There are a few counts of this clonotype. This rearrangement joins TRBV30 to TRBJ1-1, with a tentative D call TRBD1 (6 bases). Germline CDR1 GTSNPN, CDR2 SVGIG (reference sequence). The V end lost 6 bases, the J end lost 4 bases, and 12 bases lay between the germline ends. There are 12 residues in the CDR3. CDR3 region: CACVQGRTEAFF. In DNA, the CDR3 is TGTGCCTGCGTACAGGGCCGCACTGAAGCTTTCTTT.

CDR3 DNA: TGCGCCAGCAGTGATACGGAATCGGCGGGGTCCTACAATGAGCAGTTCTTC. Translated, it gives CASSDTESAGSYNEQFF. The rearrangement uses TRBV10-1 and TRBJ2-1, with D maybe TRBD2 (6 bases). Germline V gene sequence: CDR1 WNHNN, CDR2 SYGVQD (reference sequence). The CDR3 has 17 amino acids. Trimming stripped 3 bases from V and 1 base from J, with 16 bases between.

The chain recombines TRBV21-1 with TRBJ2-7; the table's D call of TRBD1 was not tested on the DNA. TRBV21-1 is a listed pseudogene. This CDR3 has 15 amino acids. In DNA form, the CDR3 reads TGTGCCAGCAGCAAAGTCGGAACAGGCCGCTACGAGCAGTACTTC. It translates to CASSKVGTGRYEQYF.

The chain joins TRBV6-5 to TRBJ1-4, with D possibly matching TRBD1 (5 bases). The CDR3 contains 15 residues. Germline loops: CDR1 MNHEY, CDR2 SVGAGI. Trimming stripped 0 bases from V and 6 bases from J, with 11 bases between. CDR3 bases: TGTGCCAGCAGTTACTCCCAGGGTGGAGATGAAAAACTGTTTTTT. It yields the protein CASSYSQGGDEKLFF.

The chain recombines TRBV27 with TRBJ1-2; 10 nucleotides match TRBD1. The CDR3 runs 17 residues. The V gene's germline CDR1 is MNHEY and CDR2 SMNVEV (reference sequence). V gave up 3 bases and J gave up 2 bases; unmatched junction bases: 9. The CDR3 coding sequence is TGTGCCAGCAGTTTTAGACAGGGGGCATCAGCAAACTATGGCTACACCTTC. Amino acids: CASSFRQGASANYGYTF.

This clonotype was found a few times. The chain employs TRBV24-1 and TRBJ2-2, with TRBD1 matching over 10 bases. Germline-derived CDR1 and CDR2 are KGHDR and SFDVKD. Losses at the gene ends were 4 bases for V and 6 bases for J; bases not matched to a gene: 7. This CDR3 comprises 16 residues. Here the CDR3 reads CATSDAGTGVPGELFF. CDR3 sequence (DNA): TGTGCCACCAGTGACGCTGGGACAGGGGTACCCGGGGAGCTGTTTTTT.

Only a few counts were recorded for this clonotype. The DNA for the CDR3 is TGTGCCAGCAGTTCCTCCCACGGGGGGATCGACGAGCAGTACTTC. This gives the protein CASSSSHGGIDEQYF. This chain uses TRBV6-2 or TRBV6-3 with TRBJ2-7, with 7 bases aligning to TRBD2. Germline V gene sequence: CDR1 MNHEY, CDR2 SVGEGT. V trimming: 4 bases; J trimming: 5 bases; junction bases outside the gene matches: 11. The CDR3 runs to 15 residues.

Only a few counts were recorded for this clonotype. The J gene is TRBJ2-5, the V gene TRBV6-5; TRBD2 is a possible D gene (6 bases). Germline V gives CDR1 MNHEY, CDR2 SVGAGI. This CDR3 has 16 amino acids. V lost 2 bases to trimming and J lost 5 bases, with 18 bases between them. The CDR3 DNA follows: TGTGCCAGCAGTTACCTTGGGGCGGGGCCCTCGGAGACCCAGTACTTC. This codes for CASSYLGAGPSETQYF.

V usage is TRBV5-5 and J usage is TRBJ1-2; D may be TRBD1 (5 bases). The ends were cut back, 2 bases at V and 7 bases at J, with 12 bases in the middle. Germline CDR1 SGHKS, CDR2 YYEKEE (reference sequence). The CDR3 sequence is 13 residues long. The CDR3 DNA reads TGTGCCAGCAGCTTTAAGGCAGGGTCTGGCTACACCTTC. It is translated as CASSFKAGSGYTF.

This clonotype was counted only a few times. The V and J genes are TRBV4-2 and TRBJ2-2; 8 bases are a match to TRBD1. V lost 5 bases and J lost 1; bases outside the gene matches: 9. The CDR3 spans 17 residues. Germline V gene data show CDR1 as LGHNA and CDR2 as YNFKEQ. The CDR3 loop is CASSSPSGGLNTGELFF. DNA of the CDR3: TGTGCCAGCAGCTCTCCCTCAGGGGGCCTGAACACCGGGGAGCTGTTTTTT.

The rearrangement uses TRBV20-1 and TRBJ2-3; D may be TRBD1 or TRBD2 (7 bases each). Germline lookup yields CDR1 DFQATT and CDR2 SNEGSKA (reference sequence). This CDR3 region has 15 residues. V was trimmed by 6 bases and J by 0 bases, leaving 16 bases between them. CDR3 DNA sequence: TGCAGTGCCCCTCCCCAGGGGGGGAGCACAGATACGCAGTATTTT. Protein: CSAPPQGGSTDTQYF.

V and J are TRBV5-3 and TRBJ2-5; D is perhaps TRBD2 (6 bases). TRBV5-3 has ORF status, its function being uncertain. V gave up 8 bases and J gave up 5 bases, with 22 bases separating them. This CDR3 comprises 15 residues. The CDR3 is CASSPRRDSSETQYF. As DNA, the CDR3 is TGTGCCAGCAGCCCGCGAAGGGACTCCTCGGAGACCCAGTACTTC.

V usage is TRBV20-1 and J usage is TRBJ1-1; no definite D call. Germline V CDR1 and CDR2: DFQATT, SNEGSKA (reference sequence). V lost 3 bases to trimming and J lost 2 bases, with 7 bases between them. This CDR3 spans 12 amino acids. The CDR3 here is CSASSGNTEAFF. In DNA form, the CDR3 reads TGCAGTGCTAGTTCGGGAAACACTGAAGCTTTCTTT.

CDR3 coding DNA: TGTGCCAGCAGCTTAAGGGCAGGGGGCTCTGGGGCCAACGTCCTGACTTTC. Translating it yields CASSLRAGGSGANVLTF. The chain carries TRBV7-9 and TRBJ2-6; 7 bases align to TRBD1. V lost 2 bases to trimming and J lost 0 bases; unmatched junction nucleotides: 4. Per germline, CDR1 SEHNR and CDR2 FQNEAQ (reference sequence). This CDR3 region has 17 residues.

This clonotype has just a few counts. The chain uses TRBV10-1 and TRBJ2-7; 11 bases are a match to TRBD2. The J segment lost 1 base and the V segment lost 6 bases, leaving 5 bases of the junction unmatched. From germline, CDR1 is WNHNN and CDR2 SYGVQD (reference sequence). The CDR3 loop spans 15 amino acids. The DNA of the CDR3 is TGCGCCAGCAGCCATAGCGGGGGGGATTCCTACGAGCAGTACTTC. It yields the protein CASSHSGGDSYEQYF.

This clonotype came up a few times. The CDR3 loop reads CASSLTGEDEQYF. The CDR3 DNA reads TGTGCCAGCAGCTTAACAGGGGAGGACGAGCAGTACTTC. The genes are TRBV11-3 and TRBJ2-7, with D perhaps matching TRBD1 (7 bases). The CDR3 runs to 13 residues. The ends were cut back, 2 bases at V and 5 bases at J, with 10 bases in the middle. CDR1 and CDR2 from the germline V gene are SGHNT and YENEEA.

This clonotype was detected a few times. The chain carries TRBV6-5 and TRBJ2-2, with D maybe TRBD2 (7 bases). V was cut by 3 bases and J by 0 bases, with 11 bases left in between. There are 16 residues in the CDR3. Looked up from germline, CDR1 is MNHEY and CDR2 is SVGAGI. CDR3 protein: CASSYAGAPNTGELFF. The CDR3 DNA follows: TGTGCCAGCAGTTATGCGGGGGCCCCGAACACCGGGGAGCTGTTTTTT.

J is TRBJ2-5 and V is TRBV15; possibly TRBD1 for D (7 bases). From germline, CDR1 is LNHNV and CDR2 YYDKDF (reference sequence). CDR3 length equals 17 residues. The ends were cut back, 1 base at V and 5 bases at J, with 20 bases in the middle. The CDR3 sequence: CATSRGAEEGAYETQYF. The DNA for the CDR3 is TGTGCCACCAGCAGAGGCGCTGAGGAGGGGGCGTATGAGACCCAGTACTTC.

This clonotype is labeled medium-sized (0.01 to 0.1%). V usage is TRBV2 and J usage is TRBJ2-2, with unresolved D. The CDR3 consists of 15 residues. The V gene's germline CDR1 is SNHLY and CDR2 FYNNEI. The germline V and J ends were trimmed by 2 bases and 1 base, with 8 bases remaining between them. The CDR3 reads CASSELRLNTGELFF. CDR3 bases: TGTGCCAGCAGTGAATTACGGCTGAACACCGGGGAGCTGTTTTTT. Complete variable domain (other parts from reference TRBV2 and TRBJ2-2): EPEVTQTPSHQVTQMGQEVILRCVPISNHLYFYWYRQILGQKVEFLVSFYNNEISEKSEIFDDQFSVERPDGSNFTLKIRSTKLEDSAMYFCASSELRLNTGELFFGEGSRLTVL.

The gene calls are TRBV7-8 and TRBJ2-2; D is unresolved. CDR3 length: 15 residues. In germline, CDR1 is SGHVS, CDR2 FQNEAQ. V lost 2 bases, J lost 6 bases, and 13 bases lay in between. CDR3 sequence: CASSLNSLGAGELFF. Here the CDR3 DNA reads TGTGCCAGCAGCTTAAATTCTCTTGGGGCCGGGGAGCTGTTTTTT.

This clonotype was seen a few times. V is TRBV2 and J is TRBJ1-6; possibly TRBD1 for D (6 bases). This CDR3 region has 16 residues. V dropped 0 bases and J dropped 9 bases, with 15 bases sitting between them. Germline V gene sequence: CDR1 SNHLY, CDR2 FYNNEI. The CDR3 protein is CASSEALAGVGSPLHF. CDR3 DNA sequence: TGTGCCAGCAGTGAAGCGCTGGCAGGGGTTGGTTCACCCCTCCACTTT.

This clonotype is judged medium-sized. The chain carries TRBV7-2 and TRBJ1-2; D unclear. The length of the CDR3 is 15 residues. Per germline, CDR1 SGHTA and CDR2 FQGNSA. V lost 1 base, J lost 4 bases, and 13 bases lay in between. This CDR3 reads CASSLDFRPIYGYTF. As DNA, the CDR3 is TGTGCCAGCAGCTTAGATTTCAGGCCCATCTATGGCTACACCTTC. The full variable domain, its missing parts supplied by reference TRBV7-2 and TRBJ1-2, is GAGVSQSPSNKVTEKGKDVELRCDPISGHTALYWYRQSLGQGLEFLIYFQGNSAPDKSGLPSDRFSAERTGGSVSTLTIQRTQQEDSAVYLCASSLDFRPIYGYTFGSGTRLTVV.

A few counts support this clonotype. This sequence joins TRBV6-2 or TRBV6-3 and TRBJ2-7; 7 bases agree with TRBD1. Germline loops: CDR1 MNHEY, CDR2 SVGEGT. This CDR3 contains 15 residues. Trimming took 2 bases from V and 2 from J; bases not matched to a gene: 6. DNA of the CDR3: TGTGCCAGCAGTTACCACGGGACAGCGGCCTACGAGCAGTACTTC. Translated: CASSYHGTAAYEQYF.

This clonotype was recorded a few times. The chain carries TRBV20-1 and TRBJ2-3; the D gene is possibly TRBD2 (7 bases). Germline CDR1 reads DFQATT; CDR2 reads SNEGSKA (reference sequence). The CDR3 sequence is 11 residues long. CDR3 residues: CGGAITDTQYF. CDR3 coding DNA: TGCGGGGGGGCGATCACAGATACGCAGTATTTT.

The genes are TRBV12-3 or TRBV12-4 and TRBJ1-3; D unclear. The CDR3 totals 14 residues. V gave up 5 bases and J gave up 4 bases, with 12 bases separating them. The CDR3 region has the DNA TGTGCCAGCAGTCCTACTGATTGGGGAAACACCATATATTTT. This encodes CASSPTDWGNTIYF.

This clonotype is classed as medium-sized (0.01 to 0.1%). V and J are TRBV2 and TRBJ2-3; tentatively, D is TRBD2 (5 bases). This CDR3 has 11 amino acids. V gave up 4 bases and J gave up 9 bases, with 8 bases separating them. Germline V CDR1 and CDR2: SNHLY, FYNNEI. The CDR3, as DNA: TGTGCCAGCAGTGTACTAGTAACGCAGTATTTT. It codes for CASSVLVTQYF. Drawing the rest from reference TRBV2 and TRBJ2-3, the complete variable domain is EPEVTQTPSHQVTQMGQEVILRCVPISNHLYFYWYRQILGQKVEFLVSFYNNEISEKSEIFDDQFSVERPDGSNFTLKIRSTKLEDSAMYFCASSVLVTQYFGPGTRLTVL.